This T cell receptor beta chain was sequenced during a study of metastatic and nonmetastatic thyroid tumors. There were no patients who had received any treatment before thyroid surgery. TCRdb re-called clones via MiXCR from the PCR reads. Of 21,000 or so clones listed, approximately 11% were seen once; the top ten hold just under 30%. Between the trimmed V and J ends, which lost 8 bases and 1 base, there was a span of 14 bases. CDR3 length equals 14 residues. Germline loops: CDR1 MNHNS, CDR2 SASEGT. This clone came up many times. The TCR originated in a female donor with papillary thyroid cancer or a benign thyroid nodule (not recorded which). Some clones in this sample may be carry-over from other donors' samples. The sample taken for sequencing was blood. The chain links TRBV6-1 to TRBJ1-1, with D perhaps TRBD1 (6 bases). CDR3: CASSLGHSNTEAFF. CDR3 DNA sequence: TGTGCCAGCTCGTTGGGACATTCGAACACTGAAGCTTTCTTT.